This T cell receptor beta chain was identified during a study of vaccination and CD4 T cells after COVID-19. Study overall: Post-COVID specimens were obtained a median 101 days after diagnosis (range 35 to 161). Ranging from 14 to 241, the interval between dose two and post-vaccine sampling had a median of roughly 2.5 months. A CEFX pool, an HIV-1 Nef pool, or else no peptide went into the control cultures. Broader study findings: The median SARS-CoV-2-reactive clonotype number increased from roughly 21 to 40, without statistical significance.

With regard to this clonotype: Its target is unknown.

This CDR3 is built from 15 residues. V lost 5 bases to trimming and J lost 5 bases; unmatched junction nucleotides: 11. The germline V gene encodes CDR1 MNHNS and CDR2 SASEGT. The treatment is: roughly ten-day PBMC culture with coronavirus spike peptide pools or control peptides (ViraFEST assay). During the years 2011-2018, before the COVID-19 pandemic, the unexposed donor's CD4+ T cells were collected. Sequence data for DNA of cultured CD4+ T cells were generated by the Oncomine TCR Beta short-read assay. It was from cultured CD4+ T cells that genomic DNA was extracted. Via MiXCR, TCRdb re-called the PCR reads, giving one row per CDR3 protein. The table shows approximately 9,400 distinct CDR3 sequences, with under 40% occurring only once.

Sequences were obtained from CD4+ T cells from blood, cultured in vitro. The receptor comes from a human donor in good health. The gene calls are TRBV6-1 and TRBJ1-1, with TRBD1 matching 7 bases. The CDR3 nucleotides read TGTGCCAGCAGTCCATCCTCAGGGGGAGGGACTGAAGCTTTCTTT. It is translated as CASSPSSGGGTEAFF.